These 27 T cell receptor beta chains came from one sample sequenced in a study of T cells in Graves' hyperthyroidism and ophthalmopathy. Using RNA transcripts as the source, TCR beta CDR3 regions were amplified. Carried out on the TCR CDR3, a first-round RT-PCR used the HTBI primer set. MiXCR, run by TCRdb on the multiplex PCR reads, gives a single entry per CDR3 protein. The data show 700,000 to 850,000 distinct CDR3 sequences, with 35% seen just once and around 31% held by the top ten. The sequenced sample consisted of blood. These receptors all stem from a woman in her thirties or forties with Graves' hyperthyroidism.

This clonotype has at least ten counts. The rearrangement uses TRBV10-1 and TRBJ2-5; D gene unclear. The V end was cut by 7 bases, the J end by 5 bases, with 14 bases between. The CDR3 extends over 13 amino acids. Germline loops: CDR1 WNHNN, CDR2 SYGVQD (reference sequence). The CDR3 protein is CASNDPNEETQYF. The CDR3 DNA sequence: TGCGCCAGCAACGATCCGAACGAGGAGACCCAGTACTTC.

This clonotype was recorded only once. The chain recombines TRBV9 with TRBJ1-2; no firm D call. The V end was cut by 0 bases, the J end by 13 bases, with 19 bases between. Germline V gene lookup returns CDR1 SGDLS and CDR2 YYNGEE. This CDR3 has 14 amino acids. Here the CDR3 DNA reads TGTGCCAGCAGCGTAGGGTTTTTGGACCGCGAGCCCACCTTC. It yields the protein CASSVGFLDREPTF.

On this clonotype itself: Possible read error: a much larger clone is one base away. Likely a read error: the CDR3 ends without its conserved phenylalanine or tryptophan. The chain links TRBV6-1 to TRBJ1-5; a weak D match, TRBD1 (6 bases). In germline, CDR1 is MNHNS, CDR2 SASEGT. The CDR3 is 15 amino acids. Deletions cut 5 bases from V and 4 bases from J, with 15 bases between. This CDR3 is CASSPTTGPNQPQHL. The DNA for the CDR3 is TGTGCCAGCAGTCCGACCACAGGGCCAAATCAGCCCCAGCATCTT.

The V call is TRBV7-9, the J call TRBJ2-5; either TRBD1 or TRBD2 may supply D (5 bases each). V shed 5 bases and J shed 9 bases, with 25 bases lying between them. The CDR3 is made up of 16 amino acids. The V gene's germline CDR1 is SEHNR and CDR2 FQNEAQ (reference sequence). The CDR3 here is CASSRDGTENNQPQYF. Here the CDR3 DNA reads TGTGCCAGCAGCAGAGACGGGACGGAGAACAATCAGCCCCAGTACTTC.

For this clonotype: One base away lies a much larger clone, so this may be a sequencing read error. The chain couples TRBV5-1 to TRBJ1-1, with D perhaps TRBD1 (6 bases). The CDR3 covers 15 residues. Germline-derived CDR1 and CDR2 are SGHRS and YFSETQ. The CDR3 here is CASSLGQSENTEASF. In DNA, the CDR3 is TGCGCCAGCAGCTTAGGACAGTCGGAGAACACTGAAGCTTCCTTT.

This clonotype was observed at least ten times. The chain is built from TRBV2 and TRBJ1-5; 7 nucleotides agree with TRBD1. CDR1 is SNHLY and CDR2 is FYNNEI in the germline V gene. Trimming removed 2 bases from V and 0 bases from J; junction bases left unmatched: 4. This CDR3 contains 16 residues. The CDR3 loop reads CASSEKSGGSNQPQHF. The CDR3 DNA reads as TGTGCCAGCAGTGAAAAGTCAGGGGGTAGCAATCAGCCCCAGCATTTT.

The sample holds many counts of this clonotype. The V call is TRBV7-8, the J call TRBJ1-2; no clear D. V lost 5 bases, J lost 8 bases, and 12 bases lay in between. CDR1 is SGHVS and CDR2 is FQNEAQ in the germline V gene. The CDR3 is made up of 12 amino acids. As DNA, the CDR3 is TGTGCCAGCAGCCGTGCCTCTCAGGGCTACACCTTC. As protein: CASSRASQGYTF. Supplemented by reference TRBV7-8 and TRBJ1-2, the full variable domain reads GAGVSQSPRYKVAKRGQDVALRCDPISGHVSLFWYQQALGQGPEFLTYFQNEAQLDKSGLPSDRFFAERPEGSVSTLKIQRTQQEDSAVYLCASSRASQGYTFGSGTRLTVV.

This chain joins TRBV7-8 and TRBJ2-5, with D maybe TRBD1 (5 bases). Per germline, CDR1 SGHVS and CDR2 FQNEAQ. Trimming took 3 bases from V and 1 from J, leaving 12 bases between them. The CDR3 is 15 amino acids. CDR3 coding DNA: TGTGCCAGCAGCTTGGAAGGAGACAGCCAAGAGACCCAGTACTTC. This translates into CASSLEGDSQETQYF.

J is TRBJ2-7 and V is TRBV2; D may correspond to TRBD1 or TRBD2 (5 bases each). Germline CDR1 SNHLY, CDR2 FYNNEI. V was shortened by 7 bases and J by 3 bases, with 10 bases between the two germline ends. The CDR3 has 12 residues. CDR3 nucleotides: TGTGCCAGCAAACGGGACGACTACGAGCAGTACTTC. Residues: CASKRDDYEQYF.

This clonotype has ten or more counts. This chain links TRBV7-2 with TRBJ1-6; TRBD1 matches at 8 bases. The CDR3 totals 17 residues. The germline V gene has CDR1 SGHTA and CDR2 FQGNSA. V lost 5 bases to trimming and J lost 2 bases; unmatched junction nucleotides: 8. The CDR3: CASSGRQGPPYNSPLHF. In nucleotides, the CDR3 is TGTGCCAGCAGCGGAAGACAGGGGCCGCCCTATAATTCACCCCTCCACTTT.

As DNA, the CDR3 is TGTGCCAGCAGCAAAGGGACAGGATTGAACACCGGGGAGCTGTTTTTT. It encodes CASSKGTGLNTGELFF. V gene TRBV5-4 combines with J gene TRBJ2-2, with 8 positions matching TRBD1. Germline V gene sequence: CDR1 SGHNT, CDR2 YYREEE (reference sequence). The CDR3 has 16 residues. Losses at the gene ends were 4 bases for V and 1 base for J; bases not matched to a gene: 6.

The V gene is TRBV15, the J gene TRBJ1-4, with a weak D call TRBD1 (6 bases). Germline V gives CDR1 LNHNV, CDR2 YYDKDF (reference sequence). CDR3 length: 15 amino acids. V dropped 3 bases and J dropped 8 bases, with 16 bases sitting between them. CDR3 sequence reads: CATSRMPGHTEKLFF. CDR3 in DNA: TGTGCCACCAGCAGGATGCCGGGACATACCGAAAAACTGTTTTTT.

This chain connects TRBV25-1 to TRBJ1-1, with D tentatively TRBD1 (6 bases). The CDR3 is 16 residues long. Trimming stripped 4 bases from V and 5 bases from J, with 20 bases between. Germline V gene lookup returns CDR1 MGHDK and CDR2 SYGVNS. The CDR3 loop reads CASSALSAGVRTEAFF. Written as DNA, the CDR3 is TGTGCCAGCAGTGCCCTAAGTGCAGGGGTGCGGACTGAAGCTTTCTTT. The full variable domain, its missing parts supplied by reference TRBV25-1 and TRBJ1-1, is EADIYQTPRYLVIGTGKKITLECSQTMGHDKMYWYQQDPGMELHLIHYSYGVNSTEKGDLSSESTVSRIRTEHFPLTLESARPSHTSQYLCASSALSAGVRTEAFFGQGTRLTVV.

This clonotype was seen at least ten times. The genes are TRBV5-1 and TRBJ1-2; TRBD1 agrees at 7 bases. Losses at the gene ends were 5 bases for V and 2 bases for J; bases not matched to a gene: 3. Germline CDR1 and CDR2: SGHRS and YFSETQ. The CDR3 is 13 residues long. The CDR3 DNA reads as TGCGCCAGCAGTACGGGACAGAACTATGGCTACACCTTC. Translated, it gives CASSTGQNYGYTF.

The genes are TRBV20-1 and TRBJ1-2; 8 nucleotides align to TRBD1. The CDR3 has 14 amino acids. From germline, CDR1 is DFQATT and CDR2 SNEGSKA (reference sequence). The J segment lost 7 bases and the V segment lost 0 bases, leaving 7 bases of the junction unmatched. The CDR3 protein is CSARDDRGERGYTF. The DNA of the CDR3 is TGCAGTGCTAGAGATGACAGGGGAGAGCGTGGCTACACCTTC.

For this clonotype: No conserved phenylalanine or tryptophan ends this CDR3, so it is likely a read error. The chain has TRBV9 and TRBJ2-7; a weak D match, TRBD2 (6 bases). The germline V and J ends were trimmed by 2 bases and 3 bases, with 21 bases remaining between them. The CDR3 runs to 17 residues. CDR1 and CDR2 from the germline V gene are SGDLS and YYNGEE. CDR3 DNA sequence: TGTGCCAGCAGCGTGGACGCCGGGACTTCTTCCAACTACGAGCAGTACCTC. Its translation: CASSVDAGTSSNYEQYL.

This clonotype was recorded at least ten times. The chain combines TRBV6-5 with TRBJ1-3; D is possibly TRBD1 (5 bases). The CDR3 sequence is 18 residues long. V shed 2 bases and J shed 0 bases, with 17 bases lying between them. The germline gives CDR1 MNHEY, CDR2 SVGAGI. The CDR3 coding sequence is TGTGCCAGCAGTTACCCCGAACGGAGACAGTCCTCTGGAAACACCATATATTTT. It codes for CASSYPERRQSSGNTIYF.

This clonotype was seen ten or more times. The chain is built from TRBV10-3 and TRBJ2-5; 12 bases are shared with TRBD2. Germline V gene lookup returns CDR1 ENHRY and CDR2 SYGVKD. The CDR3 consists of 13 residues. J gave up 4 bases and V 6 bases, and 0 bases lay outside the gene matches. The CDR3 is CAIRGLAGETQYF. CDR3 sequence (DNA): TGTGCCATCAGGGGACTAGCGGGAGAGACCCAGTACTTC.

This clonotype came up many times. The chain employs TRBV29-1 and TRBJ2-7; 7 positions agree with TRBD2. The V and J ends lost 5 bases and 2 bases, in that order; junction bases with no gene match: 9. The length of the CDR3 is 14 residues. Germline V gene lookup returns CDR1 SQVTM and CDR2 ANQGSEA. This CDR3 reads CSVSRPGGTYEQYF. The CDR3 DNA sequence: TGCAGCGTTTCCCGGCCGGGGGGAACCTACGAGCAGTACTTC.

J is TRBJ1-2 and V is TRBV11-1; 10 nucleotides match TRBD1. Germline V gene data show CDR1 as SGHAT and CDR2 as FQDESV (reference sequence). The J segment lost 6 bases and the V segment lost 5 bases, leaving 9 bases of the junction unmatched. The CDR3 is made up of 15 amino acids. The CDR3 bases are TGTGCCAGCAGCGGAGGACAGGGGGTAACCAATGGCTACACCTTC. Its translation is CASSGGQGVTNGYTF.

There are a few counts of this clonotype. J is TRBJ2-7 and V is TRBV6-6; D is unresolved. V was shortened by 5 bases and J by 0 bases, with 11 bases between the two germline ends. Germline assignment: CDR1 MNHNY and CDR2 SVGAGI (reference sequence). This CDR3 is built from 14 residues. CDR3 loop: CASSEGASSYEQYF. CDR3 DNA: TGTGCCAGCAGTGAAGGCGCTAGCTCCTACGAGCAGTACTTC.

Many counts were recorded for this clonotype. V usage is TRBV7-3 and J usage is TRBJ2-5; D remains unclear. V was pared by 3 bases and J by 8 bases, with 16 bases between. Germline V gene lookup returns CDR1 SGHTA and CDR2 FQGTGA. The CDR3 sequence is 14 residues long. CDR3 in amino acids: CASSFTLNSETQYF. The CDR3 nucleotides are TGTGCCAGCAGCTTCACCCTAAACTCGGAAACCCAGTACTTC. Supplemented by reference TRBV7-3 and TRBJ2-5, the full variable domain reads GAGVSQTPSNKVTEKGKYVELRCDPISGHTALYWYRQSLGQGPEFLIYFQGTGAADDSGLPNDRFFAVRPEGSVSTLKIQRTERGDSAVYLCASSFTLNSETQYFGPGTRLLVL.

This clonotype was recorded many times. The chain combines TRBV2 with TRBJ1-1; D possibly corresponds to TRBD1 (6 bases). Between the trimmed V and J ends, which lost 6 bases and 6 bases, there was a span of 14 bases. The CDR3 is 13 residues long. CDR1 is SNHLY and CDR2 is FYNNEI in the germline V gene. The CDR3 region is CASREQGFAEAFF. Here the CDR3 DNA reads TGTGCCAGCAGAGAACAGGGATTTGCTGAAGCTTTCTTT.

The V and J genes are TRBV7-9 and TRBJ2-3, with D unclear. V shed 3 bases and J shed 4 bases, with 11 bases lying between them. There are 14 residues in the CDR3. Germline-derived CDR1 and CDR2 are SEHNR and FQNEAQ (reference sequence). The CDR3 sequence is CASSLTIEPDTQYF. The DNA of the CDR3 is TGTGCCAGCAGCTTGACCATCGAGCCAGATACGCAGTATTTT. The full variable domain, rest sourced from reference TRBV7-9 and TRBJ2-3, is DTGVSQNPRHKITKRGQNVTFRCDPISEHNRLYWYRQTLGQGPEFLTYFQNEAQLEKSRLLSDRFSAERPKGSFSTLEIQRTEQGDSAMYLCASSLTIEPDTQYFGPGTRLTVL.

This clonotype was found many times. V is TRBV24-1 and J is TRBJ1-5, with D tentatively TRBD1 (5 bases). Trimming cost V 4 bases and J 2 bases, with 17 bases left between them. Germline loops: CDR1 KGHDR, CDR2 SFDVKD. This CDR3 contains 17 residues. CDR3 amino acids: CATSDPGTPGGNQPQHF. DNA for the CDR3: TGTGCCACCAGTGACCCCGGGACCCCAGGTGGCAATCAGCCCCAGCATTTT.

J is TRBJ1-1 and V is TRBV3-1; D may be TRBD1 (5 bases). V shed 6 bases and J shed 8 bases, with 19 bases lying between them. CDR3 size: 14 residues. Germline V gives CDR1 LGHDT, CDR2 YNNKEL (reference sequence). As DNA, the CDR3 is TGTGCCAGCAGGAACTCTGCGGGGGGAAGAGAAGCTTTCTTT. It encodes CASRNSAGGREAFF.

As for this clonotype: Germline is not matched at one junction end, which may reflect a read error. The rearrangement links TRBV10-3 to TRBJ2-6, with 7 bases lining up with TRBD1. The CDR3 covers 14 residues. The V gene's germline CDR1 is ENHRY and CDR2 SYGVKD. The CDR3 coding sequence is TGTGCCATCAGTGAGACATTACAGGGGTCCACTGAAGCTTTC. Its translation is CAISETLQGSTEAF.